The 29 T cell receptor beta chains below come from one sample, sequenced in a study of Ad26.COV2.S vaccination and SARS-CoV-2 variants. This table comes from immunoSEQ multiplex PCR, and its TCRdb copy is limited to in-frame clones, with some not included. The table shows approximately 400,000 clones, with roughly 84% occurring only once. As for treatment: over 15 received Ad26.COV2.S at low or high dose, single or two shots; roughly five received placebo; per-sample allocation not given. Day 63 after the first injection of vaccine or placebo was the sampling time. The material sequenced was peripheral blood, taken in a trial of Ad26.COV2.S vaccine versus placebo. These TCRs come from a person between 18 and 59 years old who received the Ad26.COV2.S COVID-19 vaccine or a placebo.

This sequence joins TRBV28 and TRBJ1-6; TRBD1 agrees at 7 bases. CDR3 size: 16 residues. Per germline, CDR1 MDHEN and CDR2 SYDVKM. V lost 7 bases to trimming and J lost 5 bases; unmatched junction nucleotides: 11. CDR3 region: CASNLPGQTHNSPLHF. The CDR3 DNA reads TGTGCCAGCAATCTTCCGGGACAGACACATAATTCACCCCTCCACTTT.

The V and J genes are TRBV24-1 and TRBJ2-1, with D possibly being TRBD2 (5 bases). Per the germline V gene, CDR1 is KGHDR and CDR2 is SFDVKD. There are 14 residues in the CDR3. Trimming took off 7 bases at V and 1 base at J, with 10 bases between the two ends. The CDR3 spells CATSRTPSYNEQFF. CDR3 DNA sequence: TGTGCCACCAGCAGGACTCCTTCCTACAATGAGCAGTTCTTC.

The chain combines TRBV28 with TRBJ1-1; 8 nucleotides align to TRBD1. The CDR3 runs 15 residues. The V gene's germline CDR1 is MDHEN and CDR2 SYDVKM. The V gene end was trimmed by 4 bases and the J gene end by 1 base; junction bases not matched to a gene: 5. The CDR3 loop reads CASSSTGQGNTEAFF. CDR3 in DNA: TGTGCCAGCAGTTCGACCGGACAGGGGAACACTGAAGCTTTCTTT.

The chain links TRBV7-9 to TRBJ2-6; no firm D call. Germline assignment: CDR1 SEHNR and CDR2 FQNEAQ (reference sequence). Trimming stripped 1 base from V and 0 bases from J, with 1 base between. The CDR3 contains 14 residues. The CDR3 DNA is TGTGCCAGCAGCTTAGTCTCTGGGGCCAACGTCCTGACTTTC. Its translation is CASSLVSGANVLTF.

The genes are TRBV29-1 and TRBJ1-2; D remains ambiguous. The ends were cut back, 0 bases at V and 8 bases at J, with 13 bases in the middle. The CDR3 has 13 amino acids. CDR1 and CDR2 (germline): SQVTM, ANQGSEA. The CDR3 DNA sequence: TGCAGCGTTGAAGAAAACGGAGGGTACGGCTACACCTTC. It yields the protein CSVEENGGYGYTF. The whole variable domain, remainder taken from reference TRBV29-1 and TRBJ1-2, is SAVISQKPSRDICQRGTSLTIQCQVDSQVTMMFWYRQQPGQSLTLIATANQGSEATYESGFVIDKFPISRPNLTFSTLTVSNMSPEDSSIYLCSVEENGGYGYTFGSGTRLTVV.

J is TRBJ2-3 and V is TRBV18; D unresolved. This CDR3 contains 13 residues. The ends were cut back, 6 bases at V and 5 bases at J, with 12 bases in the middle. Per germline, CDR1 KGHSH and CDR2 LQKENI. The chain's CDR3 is CASSPDVIDTQYF. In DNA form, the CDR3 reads TGTGCCAGCTCCCCCGATGTTATAGATACGCAGTATTTT.

CDR3 coding DNA: TGCGCCAGCAGCCAAGGGTCGGGACAGGCCTATGAAAAACTGTTTTTT. As protein: CASSQGSGQAYEKLFF. The chain has TRBV4-1 and TRBJ1-4; 8 bases are shared with TRBD1. The V segment lost 1 base and the J segment 6 bases; nucleotides outside the gene matches: 7. CDR1 MGHRA and CDR2 YSYEKL come from the germline V gene. CDR3 length equals 16 residues.

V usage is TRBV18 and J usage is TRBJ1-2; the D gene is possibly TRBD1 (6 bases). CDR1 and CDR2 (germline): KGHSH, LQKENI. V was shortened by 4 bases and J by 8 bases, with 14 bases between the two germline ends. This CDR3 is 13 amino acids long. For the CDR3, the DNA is TGTGCCAGCTCACAAAAACAGGGTGCGGGCTACACCTTC. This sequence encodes CASSQKQGAGYTF. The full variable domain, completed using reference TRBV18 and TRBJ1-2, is NAGVMQNPRHLVRRRGQEARLRCSPMKGHSHVYWYRQLPEEGLKFMVYLQKENIIDESGMPKERFSAEFPKEGPSILRIQQVVRGDSAAYFCASSQKQGAGYTFGSGTRLTVV.

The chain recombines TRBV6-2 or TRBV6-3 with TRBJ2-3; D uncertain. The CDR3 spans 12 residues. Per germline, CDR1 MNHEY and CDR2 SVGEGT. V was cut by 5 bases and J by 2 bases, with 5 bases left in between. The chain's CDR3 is CASSLSTDTQYF. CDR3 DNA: TGTGCCAGCAGTCTATCCACAGATACGCAGTATTTT.

The CDR3 here is CASSLGMLADLTDTQYF. The DNA for the CDR3 is TGTGCCAGCAGCTTAGGTATGCTAGCGGACCTCACAGATACGCAGTATTTT. V and J are TRBV7-6 and TRBJ2-3, with 7 bases identical to TRBD2. V lost 1 base and J lost 2; bases outside the gene matches: 9. The CDR3 consists of 17 residues. Looked up from germline, CDR1 is SGHVS and CDR2 is FNYEAQ.

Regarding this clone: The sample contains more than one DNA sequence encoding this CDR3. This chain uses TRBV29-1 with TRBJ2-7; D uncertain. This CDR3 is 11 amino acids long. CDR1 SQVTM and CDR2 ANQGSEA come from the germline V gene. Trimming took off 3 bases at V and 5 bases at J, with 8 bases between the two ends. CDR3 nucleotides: TGCAGCGTTGATAGAGGAGACGAGCAGTACTTC. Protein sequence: CSVDRGDEQYF.

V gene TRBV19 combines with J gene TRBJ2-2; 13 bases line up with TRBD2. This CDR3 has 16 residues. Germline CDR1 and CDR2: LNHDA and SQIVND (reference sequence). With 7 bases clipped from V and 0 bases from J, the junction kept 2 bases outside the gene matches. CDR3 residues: CASNGLAGANTGELFF. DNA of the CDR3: TGTGCCAGTAACGGACTAGCGGGGGCGAACACCGGGGAGCTGTTTTTT.

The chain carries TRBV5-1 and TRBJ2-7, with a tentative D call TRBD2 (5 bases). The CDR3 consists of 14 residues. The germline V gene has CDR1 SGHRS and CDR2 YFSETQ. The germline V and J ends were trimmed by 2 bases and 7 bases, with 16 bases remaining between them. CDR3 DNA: TGCGCCAGCAGCTTTGAGGGCCGCCTTGGGGAGCAGTACTTC. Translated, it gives CASSFEGRLGEQYF.

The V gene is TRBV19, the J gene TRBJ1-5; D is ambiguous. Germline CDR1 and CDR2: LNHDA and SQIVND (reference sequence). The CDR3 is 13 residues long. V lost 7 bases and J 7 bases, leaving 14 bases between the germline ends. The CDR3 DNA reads TGTGCCAGTACTGGGATTTTCTTGCAGCCCCAGCATTTT. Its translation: CASTGIFLQPQHF.

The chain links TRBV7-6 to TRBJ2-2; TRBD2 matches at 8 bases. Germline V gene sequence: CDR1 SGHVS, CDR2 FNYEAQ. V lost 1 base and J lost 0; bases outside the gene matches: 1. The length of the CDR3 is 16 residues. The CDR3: CASSLGLATNTGELFF. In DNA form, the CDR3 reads TGTGCCAGCAGCTTAGGACTAGCGACGAACACCGGGGAGCTGTTTTTT.

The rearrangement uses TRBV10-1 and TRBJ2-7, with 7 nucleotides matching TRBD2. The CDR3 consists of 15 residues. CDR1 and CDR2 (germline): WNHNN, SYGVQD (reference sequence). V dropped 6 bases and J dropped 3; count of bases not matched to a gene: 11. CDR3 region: CASSAGTTVGYEQYF. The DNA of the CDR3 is TGCGCCAGCAGCGCCGGGACTACCGTGGGCTACGAGCAGTACTTC.

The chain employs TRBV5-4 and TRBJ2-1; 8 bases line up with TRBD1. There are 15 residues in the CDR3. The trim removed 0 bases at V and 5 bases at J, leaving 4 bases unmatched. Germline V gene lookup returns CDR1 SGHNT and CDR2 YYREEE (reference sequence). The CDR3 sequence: CASSLVGQAHNEQFF. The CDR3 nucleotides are TGTGCCAGCAGCTTGGTGGGACAGGCACACAATGAGCAGTTCTTC.

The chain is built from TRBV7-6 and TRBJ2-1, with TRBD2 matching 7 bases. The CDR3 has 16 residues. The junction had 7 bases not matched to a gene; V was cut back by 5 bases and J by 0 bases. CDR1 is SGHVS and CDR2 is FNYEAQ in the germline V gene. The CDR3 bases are TGTGCCAGCAGCCCACTAGCGTCCAGCTCCTACAATGAGCAGTTCTTC. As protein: CASSPLASSSYNEQFF.

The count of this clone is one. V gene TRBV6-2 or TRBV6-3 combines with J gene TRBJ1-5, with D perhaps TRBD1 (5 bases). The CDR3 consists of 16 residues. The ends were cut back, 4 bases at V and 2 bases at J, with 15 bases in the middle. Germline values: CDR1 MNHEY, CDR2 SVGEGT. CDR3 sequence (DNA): TGTGCCAGCAGTTTCTTGCCGACAGTCGGCAATCAGCCCCAGCATTTT. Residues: CASSFLPTVGNQPQHF.

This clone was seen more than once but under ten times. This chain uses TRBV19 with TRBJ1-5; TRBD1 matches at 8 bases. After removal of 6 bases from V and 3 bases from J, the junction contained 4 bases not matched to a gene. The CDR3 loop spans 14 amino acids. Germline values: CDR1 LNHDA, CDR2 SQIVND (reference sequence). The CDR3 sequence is CASRRTGFNQPQHF. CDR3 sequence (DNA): TGTGCCAGTAGGAGGACAGGGTTCAATCAGCCCCAGCATTTT.

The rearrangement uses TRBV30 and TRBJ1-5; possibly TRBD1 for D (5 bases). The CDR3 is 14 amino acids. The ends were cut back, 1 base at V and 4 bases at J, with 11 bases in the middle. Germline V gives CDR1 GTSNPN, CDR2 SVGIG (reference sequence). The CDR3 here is CAWSAGEGNQPQHF. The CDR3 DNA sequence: TGTGCCTGGAGTGCGGGGGAAGGAAATCAGCCCCAGCATTTT.

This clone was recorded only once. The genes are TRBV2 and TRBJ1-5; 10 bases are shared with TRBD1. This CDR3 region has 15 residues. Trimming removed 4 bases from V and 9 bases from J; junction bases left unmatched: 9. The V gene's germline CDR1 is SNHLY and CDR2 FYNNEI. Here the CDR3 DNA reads TGTGCCAGCAGTGGGGGACAGGGGCTCAATTGGCCCCAGCATTTT. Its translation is CASSGGQGLNWPQHF. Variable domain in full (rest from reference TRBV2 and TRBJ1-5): EPEVTQTPSHQVTQMGQEVILRCVPISNHLYFYWYRQILGQKVEFLVSFYNNEISEKSEIFDDQFSVERPDGSNFTLKIRSTKLEDSAMYFCASSGGQGLNWPQHFGDGTRLSIL.

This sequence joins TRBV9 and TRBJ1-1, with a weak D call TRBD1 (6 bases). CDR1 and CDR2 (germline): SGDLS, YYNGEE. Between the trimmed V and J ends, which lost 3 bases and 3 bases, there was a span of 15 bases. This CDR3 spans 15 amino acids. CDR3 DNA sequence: TGTGCCAGCAGCGCCCCAACAAAGGGGGACACTGAAGCTTTCTTT. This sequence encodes CASSAPTKGDTEAFF.

DNA for the CDR3: TGCGCCAGCAGCGGAGGCGGGGGCAGGAATTCCTACAATGAGCAGTTCTTC. This codes for CASSGGGGRNSYNEQFF. The genes are TRBV4-3 and TRBJ2-1; tentatively, D is TRBD2 (7 bases). There are 17 residues in the CDR3. V lost 5 bases, J lost 1 base, and 18 bases lay in between. CDR1 and CDR2 (germline): LGHNA, YSLEER.

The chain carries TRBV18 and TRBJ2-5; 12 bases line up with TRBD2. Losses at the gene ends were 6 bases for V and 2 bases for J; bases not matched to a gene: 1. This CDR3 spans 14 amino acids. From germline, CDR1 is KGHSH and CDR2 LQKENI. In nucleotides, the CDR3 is TGTGCCAGCTCGGGGACTAGCGGGCAAGAGACCCAGTACTTC. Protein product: CASSGTSGQETQYF.

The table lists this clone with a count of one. CDR3 coding DNA: TGTGCCAGCAGTGACCGTCAGGGGTTGAAACTGTTTTTT. Translated: CASSDRQGLKLFF. The rearrangement joins TRBV6-1 to TRBJ1-4; TRBD1 might be the D (6 bases). The CDR3 has 13 amino acids. V dropped 3 bases and J dropped 11 bases, with 13 bases sitting between them. CDR1 MNHNS and CDR2 SASEGT come from the germline V gene.

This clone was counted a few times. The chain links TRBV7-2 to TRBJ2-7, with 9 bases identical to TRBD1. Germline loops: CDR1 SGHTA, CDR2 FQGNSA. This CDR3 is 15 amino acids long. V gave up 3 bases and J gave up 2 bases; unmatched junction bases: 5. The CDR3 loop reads CASSFDRGVAYEQYF. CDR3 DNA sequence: TGTGCCAGCAGCTTCGACAGGGGGGTAGCCTACGAGCAGTACTTC.

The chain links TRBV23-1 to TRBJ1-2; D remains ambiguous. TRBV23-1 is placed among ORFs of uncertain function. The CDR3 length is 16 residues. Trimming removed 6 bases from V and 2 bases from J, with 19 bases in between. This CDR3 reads CASSPVDGRENYGYTF. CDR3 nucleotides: TGCGCCAGCAGCCCGGTGGACGGGAGGGAGAACTATGGCTACACCTTC.

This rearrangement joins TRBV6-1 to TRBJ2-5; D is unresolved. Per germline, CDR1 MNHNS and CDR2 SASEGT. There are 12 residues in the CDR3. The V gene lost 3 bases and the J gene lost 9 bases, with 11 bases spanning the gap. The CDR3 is CASSDPRVPQYF. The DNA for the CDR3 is TGTGCCAGCAGTGACCCCCGGGTTCCCCAGTACTTC.